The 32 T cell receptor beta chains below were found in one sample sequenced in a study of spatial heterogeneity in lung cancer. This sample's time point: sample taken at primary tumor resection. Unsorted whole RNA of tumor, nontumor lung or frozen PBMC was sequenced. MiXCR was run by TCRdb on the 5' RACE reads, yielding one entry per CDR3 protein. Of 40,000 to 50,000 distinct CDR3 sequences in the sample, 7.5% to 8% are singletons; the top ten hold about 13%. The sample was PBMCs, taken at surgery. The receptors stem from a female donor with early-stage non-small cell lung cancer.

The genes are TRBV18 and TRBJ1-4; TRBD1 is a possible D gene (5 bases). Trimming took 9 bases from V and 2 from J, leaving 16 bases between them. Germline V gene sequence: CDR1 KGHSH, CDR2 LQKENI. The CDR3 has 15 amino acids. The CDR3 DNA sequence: TGTGCCAGTCAAACAGGATTTTCGACTAATGAAAAACTGTTTTTT. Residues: CASQTGFSTNEKLFF.

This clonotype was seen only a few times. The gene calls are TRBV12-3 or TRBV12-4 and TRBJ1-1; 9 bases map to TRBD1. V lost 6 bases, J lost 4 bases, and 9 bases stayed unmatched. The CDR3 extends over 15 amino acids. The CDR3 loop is CASSRGQGRGTEAFF. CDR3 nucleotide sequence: TGTGCCAGCAGCCGGGGACAGGGACGAGGCACTGAAGCTTTCTTT.

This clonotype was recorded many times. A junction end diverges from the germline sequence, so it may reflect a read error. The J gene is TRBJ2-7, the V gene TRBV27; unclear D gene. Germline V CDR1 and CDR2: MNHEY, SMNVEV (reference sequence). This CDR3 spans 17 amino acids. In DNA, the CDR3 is TGTGCCAGCAGTTTATCGGCCCTTAGGGTTTACTCCGACGAGCAGTACTTC. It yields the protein CASSLSALRVYSDEQYF.

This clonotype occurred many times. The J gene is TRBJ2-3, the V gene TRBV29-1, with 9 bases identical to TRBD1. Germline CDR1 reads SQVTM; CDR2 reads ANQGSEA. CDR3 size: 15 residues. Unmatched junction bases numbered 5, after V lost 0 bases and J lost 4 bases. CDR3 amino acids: CSVEDGTGGPDTQYF. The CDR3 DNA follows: TGCAGCGTTGAAGACGGTACAGGGGGCCCAGATACGCAGTATTTT.

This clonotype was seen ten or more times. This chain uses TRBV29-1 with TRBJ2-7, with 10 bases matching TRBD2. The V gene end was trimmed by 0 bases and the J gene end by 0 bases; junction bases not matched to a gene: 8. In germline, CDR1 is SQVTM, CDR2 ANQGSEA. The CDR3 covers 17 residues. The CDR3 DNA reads TGCAGCGTTGAAGATCAGGCTAGCGGGGGACCCTCCTACGAGCAGTACTTC. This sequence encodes CSVEDQASGGPSYEQYF.

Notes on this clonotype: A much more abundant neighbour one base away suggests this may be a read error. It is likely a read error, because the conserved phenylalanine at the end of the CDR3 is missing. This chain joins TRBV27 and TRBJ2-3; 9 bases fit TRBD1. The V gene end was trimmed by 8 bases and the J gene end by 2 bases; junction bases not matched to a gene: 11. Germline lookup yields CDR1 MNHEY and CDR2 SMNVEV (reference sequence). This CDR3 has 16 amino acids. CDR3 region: CASGDDRDRVTDTQYL. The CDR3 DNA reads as TGTGCCAGCGGAGACGACCGGGACAGGGTCACAGATACGCAGTATCTT.

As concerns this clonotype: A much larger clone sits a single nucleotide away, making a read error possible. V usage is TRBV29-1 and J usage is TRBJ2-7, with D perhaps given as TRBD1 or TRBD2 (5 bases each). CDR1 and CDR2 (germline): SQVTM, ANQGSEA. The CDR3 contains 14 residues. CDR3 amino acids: CSVGNGALSDEQYF. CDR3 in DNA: TGCAGCGTCGGAAACGGGGCACTCTCCGACGAGCAGTACTTC.

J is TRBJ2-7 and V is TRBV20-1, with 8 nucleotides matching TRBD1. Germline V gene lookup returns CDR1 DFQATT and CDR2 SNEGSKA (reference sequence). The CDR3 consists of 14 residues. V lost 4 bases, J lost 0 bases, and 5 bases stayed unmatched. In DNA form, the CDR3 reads TGCAGTGCTACCAGGACAGGGTACTCCTACGAGCAGTACTTC. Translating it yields CSATRTGYSYEQYF.

The CDR3 reads CASQLAGYTGELFF. As DNA, the CDR3 is TGTGCCAGCCAACTAGCGGGGTACACCGGGGAGCTGTTTTTT. V and J are TRBV6-2 or TRBV6-3 and TRBJ2-2; 10 bases are a match to TRBD2. The CDR3 has 14 amino acids. J gave up 3 bases and V 8 bases, and 3 bases lay outside the gene matches. CDR1 MNHEY and CDR2 SVGEGT come from the germline V gene.

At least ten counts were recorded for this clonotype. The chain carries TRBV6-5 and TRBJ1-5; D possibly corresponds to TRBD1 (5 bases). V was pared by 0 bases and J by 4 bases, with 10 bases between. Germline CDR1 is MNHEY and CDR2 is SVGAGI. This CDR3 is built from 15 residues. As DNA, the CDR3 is TGTGCCAGCAGTTACTCAGGAGGGGATAATCAGCCCCAGCATTTT. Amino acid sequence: CASSYSGGDNQPQHF.

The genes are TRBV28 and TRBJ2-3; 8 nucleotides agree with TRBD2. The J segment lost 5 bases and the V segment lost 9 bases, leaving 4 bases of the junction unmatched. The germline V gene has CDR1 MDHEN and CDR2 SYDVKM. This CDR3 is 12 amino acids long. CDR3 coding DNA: TGTGCCAGTGGACTAGCTGGAGATACGCAGTATTTT. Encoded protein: CASGLAGDTQYF.

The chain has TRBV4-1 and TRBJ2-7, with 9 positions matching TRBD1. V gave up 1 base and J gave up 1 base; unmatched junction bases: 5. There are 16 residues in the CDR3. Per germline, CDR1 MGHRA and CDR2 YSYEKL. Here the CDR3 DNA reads TGCGCCAGCAGCCAAGCTACCGGGACAGGGTCCTACGAGCAGTACTTC. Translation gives CASSQATGTGSYEQYF.

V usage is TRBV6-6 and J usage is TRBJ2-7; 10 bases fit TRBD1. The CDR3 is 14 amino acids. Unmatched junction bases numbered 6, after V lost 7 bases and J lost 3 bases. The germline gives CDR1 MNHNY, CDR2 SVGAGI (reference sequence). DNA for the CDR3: TGTGCCAGCACCCGGGACAGGGGAAACTACGAGCAGTACTTC. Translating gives CASTRDRGNYEQYF.

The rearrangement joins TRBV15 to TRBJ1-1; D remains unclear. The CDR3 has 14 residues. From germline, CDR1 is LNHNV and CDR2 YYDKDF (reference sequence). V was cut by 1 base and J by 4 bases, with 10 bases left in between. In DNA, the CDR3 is TGTGCCACCAGCAGAGGTGGAGCGGCCACTGAAGCTTTCTTT. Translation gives CATSRGGAATEAFF.

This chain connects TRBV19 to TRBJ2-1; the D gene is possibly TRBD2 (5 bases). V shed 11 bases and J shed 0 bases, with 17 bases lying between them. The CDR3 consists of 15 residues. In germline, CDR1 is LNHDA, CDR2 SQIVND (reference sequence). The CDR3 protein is CAGGHGKSSYNEQFF. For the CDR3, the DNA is TGTGCCGGCGGGCACGGGAAGAGCTCCTACAATGAGCAGTTCTTC. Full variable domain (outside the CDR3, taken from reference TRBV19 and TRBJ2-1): DGGITQSPKYLFRKEGQNVTLSCEQNLNHDAMYWYRQDPGQGLRLIYYSQIVNDFQKGDIAEGYSVSREKKESFPLTVTSAQKNPTAFYLCAGGHGKSSYNEQFFGPGTRLTVL.

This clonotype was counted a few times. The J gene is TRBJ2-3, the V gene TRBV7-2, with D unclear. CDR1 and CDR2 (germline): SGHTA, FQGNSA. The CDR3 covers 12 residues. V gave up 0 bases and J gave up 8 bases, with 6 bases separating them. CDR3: CASSLASRTQYF. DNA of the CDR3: TGTGCCAGCAGCTTAGCAAGCCGTACGCAGTATTTT.

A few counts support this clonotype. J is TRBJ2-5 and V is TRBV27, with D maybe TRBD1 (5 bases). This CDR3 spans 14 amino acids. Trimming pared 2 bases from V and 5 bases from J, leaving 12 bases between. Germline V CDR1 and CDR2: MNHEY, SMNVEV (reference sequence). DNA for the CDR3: TGTGCCAGCAGTTTAACGACAGAGTATGAGACCCAGTACTTC. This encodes CASSLTTEYETQYF.

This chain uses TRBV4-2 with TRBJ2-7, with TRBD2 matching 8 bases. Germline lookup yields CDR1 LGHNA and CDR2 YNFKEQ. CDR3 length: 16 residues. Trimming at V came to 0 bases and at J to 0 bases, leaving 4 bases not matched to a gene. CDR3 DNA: TGTGCCAGCAGCCAAGATTCCAGCGGGAGCTCCTACGAGCAGTACTTC. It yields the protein CASSQDSSGSSYEQYF.

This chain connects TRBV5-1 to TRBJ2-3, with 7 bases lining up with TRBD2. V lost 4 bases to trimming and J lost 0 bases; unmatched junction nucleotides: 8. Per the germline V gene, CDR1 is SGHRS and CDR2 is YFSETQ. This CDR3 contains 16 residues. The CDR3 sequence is CASSTDGGTSTDTQYF. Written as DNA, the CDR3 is TGCGCCAGCAGCACGGACGGGGGGACTAGCACAGATACGCAGTATTTT.

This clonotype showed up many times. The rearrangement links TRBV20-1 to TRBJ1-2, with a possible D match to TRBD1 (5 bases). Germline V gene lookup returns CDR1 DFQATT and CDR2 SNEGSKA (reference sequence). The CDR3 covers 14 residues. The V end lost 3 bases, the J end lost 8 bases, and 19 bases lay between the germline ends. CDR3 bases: TGCAGTGCTAGGGGGCCAGGCGTGGGTTCGGGCTACACCTTC. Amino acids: CSARGPGVGSGYTF.

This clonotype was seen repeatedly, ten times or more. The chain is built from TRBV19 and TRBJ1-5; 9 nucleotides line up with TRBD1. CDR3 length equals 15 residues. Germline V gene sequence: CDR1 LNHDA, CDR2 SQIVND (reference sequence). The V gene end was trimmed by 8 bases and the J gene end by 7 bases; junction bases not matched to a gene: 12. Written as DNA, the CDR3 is TGTGCCAGTGCCAGGGACAGGGTAAAAGTGCAGCCCCAGCATTTT. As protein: CASARDRVKVQPQHF.

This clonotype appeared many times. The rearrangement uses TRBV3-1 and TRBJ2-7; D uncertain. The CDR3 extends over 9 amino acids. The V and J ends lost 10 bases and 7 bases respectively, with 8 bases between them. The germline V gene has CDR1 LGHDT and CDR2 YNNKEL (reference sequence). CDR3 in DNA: TGTGCCACCCTACATGAGCAGTACTTC. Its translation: CATLHEQYF.

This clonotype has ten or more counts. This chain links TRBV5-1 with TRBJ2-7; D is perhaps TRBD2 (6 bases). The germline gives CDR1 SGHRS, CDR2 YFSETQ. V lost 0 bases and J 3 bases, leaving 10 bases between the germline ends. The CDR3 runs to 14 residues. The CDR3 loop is CASSLGPGDYEQYF. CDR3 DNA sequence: TGCGCCAGCAGCTTGGGTCCGGGGGACTACGAGCAGTACTTC.

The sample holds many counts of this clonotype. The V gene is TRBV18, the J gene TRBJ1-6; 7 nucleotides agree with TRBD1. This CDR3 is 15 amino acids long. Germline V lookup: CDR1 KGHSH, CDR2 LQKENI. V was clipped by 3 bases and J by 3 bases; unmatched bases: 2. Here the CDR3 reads CASSPTGNYNSPLHF. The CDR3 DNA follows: TGTGCCAGCTCACCGACAGGGAACTATAATTCACCCCTCCACTTT.

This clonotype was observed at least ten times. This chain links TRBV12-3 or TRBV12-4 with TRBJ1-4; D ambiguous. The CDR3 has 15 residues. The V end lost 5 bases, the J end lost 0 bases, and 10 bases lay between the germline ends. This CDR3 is CASSLLQPTNEKLFF. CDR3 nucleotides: TGTGCCAGCAGTCTCTTACAGCCAACTAATGAAAAACTGTTTTTT.

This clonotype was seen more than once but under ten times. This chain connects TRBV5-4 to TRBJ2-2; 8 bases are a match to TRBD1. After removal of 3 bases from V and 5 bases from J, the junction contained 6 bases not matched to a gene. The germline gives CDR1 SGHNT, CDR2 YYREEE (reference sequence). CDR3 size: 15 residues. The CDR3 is CASSSLDRETGELFF. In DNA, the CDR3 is TGTGCCAGCAGCTCGCTGGACAGGGAGACCGGGGAGCTGTTTTTT.

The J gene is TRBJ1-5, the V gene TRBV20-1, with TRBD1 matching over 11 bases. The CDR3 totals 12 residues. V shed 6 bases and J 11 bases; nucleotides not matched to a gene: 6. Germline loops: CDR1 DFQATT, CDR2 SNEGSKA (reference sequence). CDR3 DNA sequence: TGCAGTGCGGGACAGGGGGAAAGGGCCCAGCATTTT. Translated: CSAGQGERAQHF.

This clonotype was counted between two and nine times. In DNA form, the CDR3 reads TGCAGTGCTAGAGGCGGACAGTCGGGCTACAATGAGCAGTTCTTC. It specifies CSARGGQSGYNEQFF. The chain recombines TRBV20-1 with TRBJ2-1; D possibly corresponds to TRBD1 (6 bases). Per germline, CDR1 DFQATT and CDR2 SNEGSKA (reference sequence). The CDR3 has 15 amino acids. Trimming removed 1 base from V and 3 bases from J, with 13 bases in between.

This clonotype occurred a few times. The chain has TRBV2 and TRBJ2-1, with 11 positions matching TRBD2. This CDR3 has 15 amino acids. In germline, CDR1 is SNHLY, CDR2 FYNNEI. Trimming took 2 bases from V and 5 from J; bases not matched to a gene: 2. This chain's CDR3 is CASSETSGGNNEQFF. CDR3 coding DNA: TGTGCCAGCAGTGAAACTAGCGGGGGTAACAATGAGCAGTTCTTC.

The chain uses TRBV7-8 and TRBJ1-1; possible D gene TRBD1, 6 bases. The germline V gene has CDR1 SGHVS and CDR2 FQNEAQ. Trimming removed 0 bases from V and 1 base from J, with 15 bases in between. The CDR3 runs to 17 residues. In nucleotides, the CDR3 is TGTGCCAGCAGCTTAGCGATACAACGGGGGCAGAACACTGAAGCTTTCTTT. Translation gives CASSLAIQRGQNTEAFF.

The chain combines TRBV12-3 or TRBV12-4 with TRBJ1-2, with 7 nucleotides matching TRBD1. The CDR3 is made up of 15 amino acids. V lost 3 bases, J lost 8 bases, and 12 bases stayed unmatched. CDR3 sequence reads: CASSFSAGTEGGYTF. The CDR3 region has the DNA TGTGCCAGCAGTTTTTCCGCCGGGACAGAAGGAGGCTACACCTTC.

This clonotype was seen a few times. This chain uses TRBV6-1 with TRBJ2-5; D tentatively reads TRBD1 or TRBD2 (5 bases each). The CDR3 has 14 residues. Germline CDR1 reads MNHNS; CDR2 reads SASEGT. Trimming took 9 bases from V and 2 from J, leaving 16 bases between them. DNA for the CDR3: TGTGCCAGTCACTCGGGGACGAGTCAAGAGACCCAGTACTTC. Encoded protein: CASHSGTSQETQYF.